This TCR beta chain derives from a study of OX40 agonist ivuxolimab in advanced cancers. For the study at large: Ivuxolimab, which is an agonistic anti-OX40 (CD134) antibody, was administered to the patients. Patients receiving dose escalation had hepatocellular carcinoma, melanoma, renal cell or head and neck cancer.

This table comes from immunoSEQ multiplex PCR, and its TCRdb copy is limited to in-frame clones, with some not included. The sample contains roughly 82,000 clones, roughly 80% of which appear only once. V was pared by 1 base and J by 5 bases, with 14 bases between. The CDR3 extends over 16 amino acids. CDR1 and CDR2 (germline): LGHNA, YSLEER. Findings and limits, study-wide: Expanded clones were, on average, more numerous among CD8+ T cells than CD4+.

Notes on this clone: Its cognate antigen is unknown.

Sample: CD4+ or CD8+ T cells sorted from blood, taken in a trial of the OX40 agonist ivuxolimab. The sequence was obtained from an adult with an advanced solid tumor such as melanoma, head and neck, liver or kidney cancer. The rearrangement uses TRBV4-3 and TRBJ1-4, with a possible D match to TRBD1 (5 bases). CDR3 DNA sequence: TGCGCCAGCAGCCAAGGTCCAGGGTTACAAAATGAAAAACTGTTTTTT. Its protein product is CASSQGPGLQNEKLFF.